This T cell receptor beta chain was profiled in a study of cytomegalovirus exposure and HLA in healthy donors. The PCR made use of 60 Vbeta and 13 Jbeta primers. Profiling relied on immunoSEQ multiplex PCR, and the TCRdb table lists in-frame clones only, not all of them. This sample carries approximately 180,000 clones, over 70% of them seen once, and the ten largest clones take about 2.2%. While unrecorded immune exposures were likely, the donors were nominally healthy when sampled. Comment on this clone: Its matching antigen is unknown.

V shed 6 bases, J shed 4 bases, and the junction held 1 base outside the gene matches. The CDR3 spans 11 residues. Germline assignment: CDR1 SQVTM and CDR2 ANQGSEA. The study, taken as a whole, reports: While the bulk of TCR sequences proved rare, some public TCRs turned up in many donors. Differences between HLA loci emerged in a later analysis of TCR association rates, with DRB1 most and HLA-C fewest.

This sequence joins TRBV29-1 and TRBJ1-1, with 8 nucleotides matching TRBD1. The sequence derives from a woman in her thirties in good health and CMV-seronegative. The specimen was PBMCs. The CDR3 loop is CSVGQGTEAFF. In nucleotides, the CDR3 is TGCAGCGTCGGACAGGGCACTGAAGCTTTCTTT.